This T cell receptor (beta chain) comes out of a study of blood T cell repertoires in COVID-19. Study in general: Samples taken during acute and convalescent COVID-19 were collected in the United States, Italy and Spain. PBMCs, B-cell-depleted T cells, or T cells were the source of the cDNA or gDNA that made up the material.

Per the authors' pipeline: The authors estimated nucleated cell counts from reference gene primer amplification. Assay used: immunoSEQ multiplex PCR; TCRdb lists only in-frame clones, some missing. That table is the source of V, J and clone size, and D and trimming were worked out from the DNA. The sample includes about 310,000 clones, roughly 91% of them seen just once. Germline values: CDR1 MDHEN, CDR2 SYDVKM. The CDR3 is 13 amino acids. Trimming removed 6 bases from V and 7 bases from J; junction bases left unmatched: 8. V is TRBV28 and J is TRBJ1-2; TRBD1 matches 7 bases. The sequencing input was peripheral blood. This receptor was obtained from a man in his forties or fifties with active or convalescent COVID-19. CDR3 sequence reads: CASSPGQAFGYTF. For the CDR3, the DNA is TGTGCCAGCAGCCCAGGACAGGCCTTTGGCTACACCTTC.